This T cell receptor (beta chain) was profiled in a study of control samples from healthy donors and cancer patients. The protocol was immunoSEQ multiplex PCR, while the TCRdb copy is restricted to in-frame clones and leaves out a portion. The profile shows tens of thousands of clones, 93% of them singletons. This TCR was sampled from a woman in her thirties or forties with lung cancer. Sequencing was carried out using PBMCs.

CDR3 coding DNA: TGTGCCTGGAGTGTGATAAGGCAGACTGAAGCTTTCTTT. Its protein is CAWSVIRQTEAFF. The chain combines TRBV30 with TRBJ1-1; D remains ambiguous. V gave up 0 bases and J gave up 5 bases, with 10 bases separating them. Germline CDR1 and CDR2: GTSNPN and SVGIG (reference sequence). The CDR3 is 13 residues long.